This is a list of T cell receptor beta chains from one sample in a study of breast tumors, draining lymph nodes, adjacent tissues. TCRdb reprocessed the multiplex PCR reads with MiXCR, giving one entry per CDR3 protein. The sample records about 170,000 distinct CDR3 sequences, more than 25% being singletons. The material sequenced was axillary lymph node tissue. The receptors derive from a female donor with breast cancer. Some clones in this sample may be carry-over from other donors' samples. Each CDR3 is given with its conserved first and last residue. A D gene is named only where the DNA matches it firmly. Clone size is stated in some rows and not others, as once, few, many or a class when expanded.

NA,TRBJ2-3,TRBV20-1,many,CSPLYGTDTQYF,TGCAGTCCGCTCTATGGGACAGATACGCAGTATTTT
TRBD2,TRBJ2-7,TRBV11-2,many,CASSLGSGGPHEQYF,TGTGCCAGCAGCCTCGGTTCGGGGGGGCCCCACGAGCAGTACTTC
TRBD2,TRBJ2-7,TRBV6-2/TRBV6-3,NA,CASSPGLAGSYEQYF,TGTGCCAGCAGTCCGGGACTAGCGGGCTCCTACGAGCAGTACTTC
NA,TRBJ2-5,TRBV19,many,CASTPTGGQETQYF,TGTGCCAGCACCCCAACCGGGGGCCAAGAGACCCAGTACTTC
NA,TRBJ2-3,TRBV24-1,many,CATSRGRTDTQYF,TGTGCCACCTCCCGAGGCCGGACAGATACGCAGTATTTT
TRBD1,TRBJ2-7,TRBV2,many,CASSEMGQGLDEQYF,TGTGCCAGCAGTGAAATGGGACAGGGATTAGACGAGCAGTACTTC
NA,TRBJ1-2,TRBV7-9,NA,CASSFSDSTNYGYPF,TGTGCCAGCAGCTTCTCGGACAGCACTAACTATGGCTACCCCTTC
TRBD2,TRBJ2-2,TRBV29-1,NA,CSAELAEATGELFF,TGCAGCGCTGAACTAGCGGAGGCCACCGGGGAGCTGTTCTTT
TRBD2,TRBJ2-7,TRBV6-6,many,CASSSESNRLAGNNEQYF,TGTGCCAGCAGTTCCGAATCCAACCGACTAGCGGGAAACAACGAGCAGTACTTC
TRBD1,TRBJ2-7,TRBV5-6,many,CASSLGDSPYEQYF,TGTGCCAGCAGCTTGGGGGACAGCCCTTACGAGCAGTACTTC
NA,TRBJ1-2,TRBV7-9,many,CASSPWPADNYGYPF,TGTGCCAGCAGCCCGTGGCCGGCAGACAACTATGGCTACCCCTTC
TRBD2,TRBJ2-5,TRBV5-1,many,CASSLLPAGGIQETQYF,TGCGCCAGCAGCTTGCTGCCAGCGGGGGGGATCCAAGAGACCCAGTACTTC
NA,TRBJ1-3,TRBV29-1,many,CSVDLGNTIYF,TGCAGCGTGGATCTGGGAAACACCATATATTTT
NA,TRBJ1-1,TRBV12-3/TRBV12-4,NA,CASSFQRDTEAFF,TGTGCCAGCAGTTTCCAGCGTGACACTGAAGCTTTCTTT
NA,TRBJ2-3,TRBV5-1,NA,CASSLAARSDSTDTQYF,TGCGCCAGCAGCTTGGCGGCTAGATCGGACAGTACAGATACGCAGTATTTT
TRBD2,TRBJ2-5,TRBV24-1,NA,CATAVGGQETQYF,TGTGCCACCGCCGTGGGGGGGCAAGAGACCCAGTACTTC
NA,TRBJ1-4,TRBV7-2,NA,CASSTTMDGENEKLFF,TGTGCCAGCAGCACCACTATGGACGGGGAGAATGAAAAACTGTTTTTT
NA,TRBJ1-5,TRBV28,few,CASRPPQGRNQPQHF,TGTGCCAGCAGGCCCCCCCAGGGGCGAAACCAGCCCCAGCATTTT
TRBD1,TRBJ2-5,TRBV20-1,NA,CSARTGGKTQYF,TGCAGTGCTCGGACAGGCGGAAAGACCCAGTACTTC
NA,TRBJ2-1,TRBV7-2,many,CASSLVAYNEQFF,TGTGCCAGCAGCTTAGTAGCCTACAATGAGCAGTTCTTC
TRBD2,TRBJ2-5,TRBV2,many,CASSVGVSGGVKMYQETQYF,TGTGCCAGCAGTGTCGGGGTTAGCGGGGGGGTAAAGATGTACCAAGAGACCCAGTACTTC
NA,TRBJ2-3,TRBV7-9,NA,CASSLAGPADTQYF,TGTGCCAGCAGCTTAGCAGGACCCGCAGATACGCAGTATTTT
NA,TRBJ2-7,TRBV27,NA,CASSLFGGSRYEQYF,TGTGCCAGCAGTTTATTTGGGGGGTCAAGGTACGAGCAGTACTTC
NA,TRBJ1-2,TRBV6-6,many,CASSYQEARPGNYGYTF,TGTGCCAGCAGTTACCAGGAGGCCAGGCCTGGGAACTATGGCTACACCTTC
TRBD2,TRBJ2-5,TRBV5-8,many,CASSSGTSGRRETQYF,TGTGCCAGCAGCTCAGGGACTAGCGGTCGGAGGGAGACCCAGTACTTC
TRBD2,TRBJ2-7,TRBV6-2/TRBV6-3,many,CASSSTSGRRNEQYF,TGTGCCAGCAGCTCGACTAGCGGGCGCCGGAACGAGCAGTACTTC
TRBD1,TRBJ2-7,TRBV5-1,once,CASSLGRTGTYGQYF,TGCGCCAGCAGCCTGGGTAGGACAGGGACCTACGGGCAGTACTTC
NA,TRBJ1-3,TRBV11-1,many,CASSPRTAGNTIYF,TGTGCCAGCAGCCCGAGGACGGCTGGAAACACCATATATTTT
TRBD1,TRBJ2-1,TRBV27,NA,CASRDDRAPYNEQFF,TGTGCCAGCAGAGATGACAGGGCCCCCTACAATGAGCAGTTCTTC
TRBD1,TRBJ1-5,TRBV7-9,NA,CASSPLEGADQPQHF,TGTGCCAGCAGCCCGTTGGAGGGGGCTGATCAGCCCCAGCATTTT
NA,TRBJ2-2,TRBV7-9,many,CASSSPGGPDTGELFF,TGTGCCAGCAGCTCCCCCGGAGGGCCGGACACCGGGGAGCTGTTTTTT
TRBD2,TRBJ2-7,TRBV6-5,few,CASSYGLADSYEQYF,TGTGCCAGCAGTTACGGTCTAGCGGACTCCTACGAGCAGTACTTC
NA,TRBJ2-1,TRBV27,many,CASRVGWEQFF,TGTGCCAGCAGGGTGGGATGGGAGCAGTTCTTC
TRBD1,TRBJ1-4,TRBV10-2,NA,CASRGTGQLPVEKLFF,TGCGCCAGCAGAGGGACAGGGCAGTTACCGGTTGAAAAACTGTTTTTT
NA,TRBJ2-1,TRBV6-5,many,CASSYSLDFWNEQFF,TGTGCCAGCAGTTACTCCCTGGATTTTTGGAATGAGCAGTTCTTC
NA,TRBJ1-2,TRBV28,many,CASSLPGSAGYGYTF,TGTGCCAGCAGTTTACCGGGATCTGCGGGCTATGGCTACACCTTC
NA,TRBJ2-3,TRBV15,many,CATSRPPLDVADTQYF,TGTGCCACCAGCAGACCCCCACTAGACGTCGCAGATACGCAGTATTTT
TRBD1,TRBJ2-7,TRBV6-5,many,CASSYWGTAYEQYF,TGTGCCAGCAGTTACTGGGGGACAGCATACGAGCAGTACTTC
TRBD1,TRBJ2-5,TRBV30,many,CAWSRQGVGETQYF,TGTGCCTGGAGCCGACAGGGGGTTGGGGAGACCCAGTACTTC
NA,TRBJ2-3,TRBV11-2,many,CASSLDMGAGVSTDTQYF,TGTGCCAGCAGCTTAGATATGGGGGCGGGGGTGAGCACAGATACGCAGTATTTT
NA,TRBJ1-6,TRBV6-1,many,CASSEWGGVSYNSPLHF,TGTGCCAGCAGTGAATGGGGGGGGGTTAGCTATAATTCACCCCTCCACTTT
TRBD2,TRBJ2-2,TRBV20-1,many,CSARTSGSRGELFF,TGCAGTGCTAGGACTAGCGGGAGTAGAGGGGAGCTGTTTTTT
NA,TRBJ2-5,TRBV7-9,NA,CASRAGTYSQETQYF,TGTGCCAGCAGAGCCGGGACATATTCCCAAGAGACCCAGTACTTC
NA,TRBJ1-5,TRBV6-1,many,CAIQGPPISNQPQHF,TGTGCCATCCAGGGACCCCCAATTAGCAATCAGCCCCAGCATTTT
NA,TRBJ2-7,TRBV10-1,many,CASSEGRSFSYEQYF,TGCGCCAGCAGTGAGGGTCGGTCGTTTAGCTACGAGCAGTACTTC